The T cell receptor beta chain described here comes from a study of early T cells in non-severe SARS-CoV-2 infection. Across the whole study: Unpaired chains resulted from sequencing bulk RNA of unsorted whole blood.

One entry per CDR3 protein, called by TCRdb with MiXCR from the 5' RACE reads. The sample contains some 39,000 distinct CDR3 sequences, roughly 7% of which appear only once. Sequenced: whole blood. The TCR comes from an adult who was a healthcare worker with PCR-confirmed SARS-CoV-2 infection or an uninfected control (not recorded which).

CDR3 sequence (DNA): TGTGCCAGCAGTTTACCGGTCCCAAACACTGAAGCTTTCTTT. Translating gives CASSLPVPNTEAFF. J is TRBJ1-1 and V is TRBV28; D ambiguous. The CDR3 is made up of 14 amino acids. Germline CDR1 MDHEN, CDR2 SYDVKM. Trimming removed 2 bases from V and 2 bases from J, with 9 bases in between.